This T cell receptor (beta chain) originates from a study of CD8 T cells in Susac syndrome. The length of the CDR3 is 13 residues. Roughly 0.45 to 1 ug RNA was reverse transcribed with random hexamers. One entry per CDR3 protein, called by TCRdb with MiXCR from the immunoSEQ multiplex PCR reads. Of around 200,000 distinct CDR3 sequences in the sample, more than 90% were seen once. The receptor comes from a human donor with Susac syndrome. The chain couples TRBV21-1 to TRBJ1-5; TRBD1 is taken as the D call from the table, unchecked against the DNA. TRBV21-1 is a pseudogene. The sequenced sample was CD4+ T cells from PBMCs. This CDR3 reads CADPDRGLQPQHF. The CDR3, as DNA: TGTGCCGACCCCGACAGGGGGCTTCAGCCCCAGCATTTT.